The 30 T cell receptor beta chains listed next were all sequenced from one sample in a study of blood T cell repertoires in COVID-19. The data were produced by immunoSEQ multiplex PCR, yet TCRdb's version contains in-frame clones alone and is incomplete. The profile shows 250,000 or so clones, about nine tenths of them singletons. The source material was PBMCs or T cells enriched from blood (not recorded which). The receptor source for this set is a woman under 30 who had recovered from COVID-19.

This chain connects TRBV4-1 to TRBJ1-1, with D maybe TRBD1 (5 bases). Germline CDR1 is MGHRA and CDR2 is YSYEKL. The CDR3 loop spans 14 amino acids. Between the trimmed V and J ends, which lost 1 base and 1 base, there was a span of 7 bases. In DNA, the CDR3 is TGCGCCAGCAGCCAAGGCAGGGCGAACACTGAAGCTTTCTTT. Residues: CASSQGRANTEAFF.

The CDR3 DNA sequence: TGTGCCAGCGGGAGTGCGATGGGAAGTCATGGCTACACCTTC. This encodes CASGSAMGSHGYTF. The genes are TRBV6-5 and TRBJ1-2, with D uncertain. Between the trimmed V and J ends, which lost 8 bases and 6 bases, there was a span of 19 bases. This CDR3 has 14 residues. CDR1 and CDR2 from the germline V gene are MNHEY and SVGAGI.

V usage is TRBV5-1 and J usage is TRBJ2-1, with TRBD2 as a possible D gene (6 bases). CDR3 length equals 16 residues. The V end lost 4 bases, the J end lost 0 bases, and 14 bases lay between the germline ends. Germline CDR1 SGHRS, CDR2 YFSETQ. The CDR3 nucleotides are TGCGCCAGCAGCGAATCGGGACTTCGCTCCTACAATGAGCAGTTCTTC. Its protein is CASSESGLRSYNEQFF.

In its sample, this clone was seen once. The chain uses TRBV7-9 and TRBJ2-1, with 13 bases aligning to TRBD2. There are 15 residues in the CDR3. Germline CDR1 reads SEHNR; CDR2 reads FQNEAQ (reference sequence). V was pared by 5 bases and J by 10 bases, with 8 bases of the junction left unmatched. CDR3 residues: CASSLGTSGELEQFF. In DNA form, the CDR3 reads TGTGCCAGCAGCCTAGGGACTAGCGGGGAGCTGGAGCAGTTCTTC. The whole variable domain, remainder taken from reference TRBV7-9 and TRBJ2-1, is DTGVSQNPRHKITKRGQNVTFRCDPISEHNRLYWYRQTLGQGPEFLTYFQNEAQLEKSRLLSDRFSAERPKGSFSTLEIQRTEQGDSAMYLCASSLGTSGELEQFFGPGTRLTVL.

This chain links TRBV10-2 with TRBJ2-2; 8 positions match TRBD1. The CDR3 length is 16 residues. V shed 9 bases and J 3 bases; nucleotides not matched to a gene: 12. The V gene's germline CDR1 is WSHSY and CDR2 SAAADI. CDR3 protein: CASLGVRGPDTGELFF. CDR3 sequence (DNA): TGCGCCAGTCTGGGGGTCAGGGGGCCTGACACCGGGGAGCTGTTTTTT.

V usage is TRBV5-6 and J usage is TRBJ2-5; tentative D call: TRBD1 (6 bases). The CDR3 totals 15 residues. V was shortened by 4 bases and J by 4 bases, with 17 bases between the two germline ends. Germline-derived CDR1 and CDR2 are SGHDT and YYEEEE. CDR3: CASSGTGMTRETQYF. Here the CDR3 DNA reads TGTGCCAGCAGCGGTACAGGGATGACTCGAGAGACCCAGTACTTC.

This clone occurred once. V gene TRBV11-3 combines with J gene TRBJ2-1, with 9 positions matching TRBD2. V lost 5 bases and J lost 8; bases outside the gene matches: 19. This CDR3 is built from 18 residues. CDR1 is SGHNT and CDR2 is YENEEA in the germline V gene. The DNA for the CDR3 is TGTGCCAGCAGCCCCTGGGGTAGCGGGGGAGCCACCCTAGATGAGCAGTTCTTC. Its translation is CASSPWGSGGATLDEQFF. Using reference TRBV11-3 and TRBJ2-1 for the parts outside the CDR3, the full variable domain is EAGVVQSPRYKIIEKKQPVAFWCNPISGHNTLYWYLQNLGQGPELLIRYENEEAVDDSQLPKDRFSAERLKGVDSTLKIQPAELGDSAVYLCASSPWGSGGATLDEQFFGPGTRLTVL.

V and J are TRBV3-1 (or the pseudogene TRBV3-2) and TRBJ2-5; 7 positions agree with TRBD1. Looked up from germline, CDR1 is LGHDT and CDR2 is YNNKEL (reference sequence). The CDR3 has 14 amino acids. J gave up 2 bases and V 4 bases, and 4 bases lay outside the gene matches. CDR3 sequence reads: CASSRGTVQETQYF. CDR3 in DNA: TGTGCCAGCAGCCGAGGGACAGTACAAGAGACCCAGTACTTC.

The J gene is TRBJ2-7, the V gene TRBV27, with 11 bases that match TRBD1. V dropped 6 bases and J dropped 6; count of bases not matched to a gene: 4. Germline CDR1 and CDR2: MNHEY and SMNVEV (reference sequence). The CDR3 contains 13 residues. CDR3 amino acids: CASSVGQGVEQYF. CDR3 DNA: TGTGCCAGCAGCGTGGGACAGGGGGTCGAGCAGTACTTC.

V and J are TRBV9 and TRBJ1-2, with D hard to call. Trimming shortened V by 1 base and J by 3 bases, and 28 bases separated the two germline ends. This CDR3 is built from 20 residues. CDR1 and CDR2 from the germline V gene are SGDLS and YYNGEE. The CDR3 coding sequence is TGTGCCAGCAGCGTAATCGACCTGCGGGGTTGGGCAGGAGGCCACTATGGCTACACCTTC. Its protein is CASSVIDLRGWAGGHYGYTF.

V and J are TRBV11-2 and TRBJ2-5; D is unclear. With 3 bases removed from V and 0 bases from J, the gap between germline ends came to 11 bases. The CDR3 sequence is 15 residues long. CDR1 and CDR2 from the germline V gene are SGHAT and FQNNGV. The CDR3 reads CASSFSQEYQETQYF. CDR3 nucleotides: TGTGCCAGCAGCTTTTCTCAGGAATACCAAGAGACCCAGTACTTC.

This clone appeared once. This chain uses TRBV19 with TRBJ2-3; TRBD2 agrees at 12 bases. The germline CDR1 and CDR2 sequences are LNHDA and SQIVND (reference sequence). V lost 3 bases to trimming and J lost 6 bases; unmatched junction nucleotides: 1. The CDR3 sequence is 14 residues long. The CDR3 sequence is CASSIGTSGDTQYF. The CDR3 DNA is TGTGCCAGTAGTATTGGGACTAGCGGGGATACGCAGTATTTT.

The chain uses TRBV28 and TRBJ2-1, with 10 nucleotides matching TRBD1. This CDR3 is built from 15 residues. V trimming: 5 bases; J trimming: 4 bases; junction bases outside the gene matches: 5. The V gene's germline CDR1 is MDHEN and CDR2 SYDVKM. As DNA, the CDR3 is TGTGCCAGCAGTCCCGGGACAGGGGAGTACAATGAGCAGTTCTTC. It specifies CASSPGTGEYNEQFF.

This clone occurred a few times. V gene TRBV4-1 combines with J gene TRBJ1-6; a weak D match, TRBD1 (5 bases). The germline gives CDR1 MGHRA, CDR2 YSYEKL. The CDR3 is made up of 14 amino acids. V shed 1 base and J shed 7 bases, with 8 bases lying between them. The chain's CDR3 is CASSQGDSNSPLHF. The CDR3 DNA reads TGCGCCAGCAGCCAAGGGGACTCAAATTCACCCCTCCACTTT.

The chain recombines TRBV11-2 with TRBJ2-7, with a weak D call TRBD2 (7 bases). V was clipped by 5 bases and J by 0 bases, with 14 bases between them. The CDR3 consists of 15 residues. CDR1 and CDR2 (germline): SGHAT, FQNNGV. The DNA for the CDR3 is TGTGCCAGCAGCCCCAAGGGAGGGGGCTCCTACGAGCAGTACTTC. It is translated as CASSPKGGGSYEQYF. Full variable domain (missing parts from reference TRBV11-2 and TRBJ2-7): EAGVAQSPRYKIIEKRQSVAFWCNPISGHATLYWYQQILGQGPKLLIQFQNNGVVDDSQLPKDRFSAERLKGVDSTLKIQPAKLEDSAVYLCASSPKGGGSYEQYFGPGTRLTVT.

This clone came up once. V and J are TRBV7-6 and TRBJ2-2, with TRBD1 matching 10 bases. Trimming at V came to 5 bases and at J to 4 bases, leaving 7 bases not matched to a gene. CDR1 is SGHVS and CDR2 is FNYEAQ in the germline V gene. This CDR3 spans 16 amino acids. The CDR3 region has the DNA TGTGCCAGCAGCCCACGGACAGGGGGAGGCACCGGGGAGCTGTTTTTT. Translating gives CASSPRTGGGTGELFF. Using reference TRBV7-6 and TRBJ2-2 for the parts outside the CDR3, the full variable domain is GAGVSQSPRYKVTKRGQDVALRCDPISGHVSLYWYRQALGQGPEFLTYFNYEAQQDKSGLPNDRFSAERPEGSISTLTIQRTEQRDSAMYRCASSPRTGGGTGELFFGEGSRLTVL.

The rearrangement joins TRBV6-1 to TRBJ1-6; weak D call: TRBD1 (6 bases). Trimming pared 4 bases from V and 5 bases from J, leaving 27 bases between. CDR1 MNHNS and CDR2 SASEGT come from the germline V gene. The CDR3 is made up of 20 amino acids. CDR3 residues: CASSAATRDTIVLHNSPLHF. The CDR3 DNA follows: TGTGCCAGCAGTGCAGCGACAAGGGACACTATTGTTCTTCATAATTCACCCCTCCACTTT.

This chain connects TRBV19 to TRBJ1-1; perhaps TRBD1 as D (5 bases). Trimming removed 7 bases at V and 7 bases at J, with 22 bases between. CDR3 size: 15 residues. Germline V gene data show CDR1 as LNHDA and CDR2 as SQIVND (reference sequence). The CDR3 loop is CASINGQGPTGEAFF. In nucleotides, the CDR3 is TGTGCCAGTATAAATGGTCAGGGCCCTACGGGTGAAGCTTTCTTT.

This clone was seen a single time. In nucleotides, the CDR3 is TGTGCCAGCAGCCCCGGACTAGCGGCCGCCTACGAGCAGTACTTC. This translates into CASSPGLAAAYEQYF. This rearrangement joins TRBV4-2 to TRBJ2-7; TRBD2 matches 10 bases. In germline, CDR1 is LGHNA, CDR2 YNFKEQ. Unmatched junction bases numbered 5, after V lost 4 bases and J lost 2 bases. This CDR3 has 15 residues.

V is TRBV7-2 and J is TRBJ2-3, with D maybe TRBD1 (6 bases). The ends were cut back, 5 bases at V and 8 bases at J, with 23 bases in the middle. This CDR3 has 16 amino acids. CDR1 is SGHTA and CDR2 is FQGNSA in the germline V gene. The CDR3 spells CASSPRGNRASSTQYF. CDR3 bases: TGTGCCAGCAGCCCTAGAGGGAACAGGGCGAGTAGTACGCAGTATTTT.

The chain combines TRBV24-1 with TRBJ2-3; 11 bases match TRBD2. The germline V gene has CDR1 KGHDR and CDR2 SFDVKD. The CDR3 length is 17 residues. V shed 3 bases and J 4 bases; nucleotides not matched to a gene: 8. CDR3 nucleotide sequence: TGTGCCACCAGTGATCCCGGGACTAGCGGCTGGGCAGATACGCAGTATTTT. Its protein is CATSDPGTSGWADTQYF.

The J gene is TRBJ1-4, the V gene TRBV5-4, with 7 bases matching TRBD1. Looked up from germline, CDR1 is SGHNT and CDR2 is YYREEE (reference sequence). The CDR3 is made up of 18 amino acids. Trimming cost V 4 bases and J 3 bases; bases outside gene matches: 15. This CDR3 reads CASSLKPGQTGPNEKLFF. The CDR3 DNA is TGTGCCAGCAGCCTTAAACCGGGACAGACAGGACCTAATGAAAAACTGTTTTTT.

The chain employs TRBV7-2 and TRBJ1-1; D ambiguous. The CDR3 is 15 amino acids. V was shortened by 11 bases and J by 1 base, with 20 bases between the two germline ends. CDR1 and CDR2 (germline): SGHTA, FQGNSA. DNA of the CDR3: TGTGCCCATGCGGCGGCCGGAATACGGAACACTGAAGCTTTCTTT. This encodes CAHAAAGIRNTEAFF.

The chain carries TRBV21-1 and TRBJ2-7; TRBD1 reflects the table's D call only, with no check against the DNA. TRBV21-1 has pseudogene status. CDR3 length equals 14 residues. CDR3 nucleotides: TGTGCCAGCAGCGTCCGGGACAGGGACCACGAGCAGTACTTC. It yields the protein CASSVRDRDHEQYF.

The V and J genes are TRBV7-2 and TRBJ2-3; TRBD2 matches 8 bases. This CDR3 spans 16 amino acids. Germline V gene data show CDR1 as SGHTA and CDR2 as FQGNSA. Trimming took 1 base from V and 4 from J; bases not matched to a gene: 7. The CDR3 spells CASSLDSGESPDTQYF. Written as DNA, the CDR3 is TGTGCCAGCAGCTTAGATAGCGGGGAGTCTCCAGATACGCAGTATTTT.

This clone was detected only a few times. The chain uses TRBV2 and TRBJ2-7, with a weak D call TRBD2 (5 bases). The CDR3 spans 16 residues. The germline V and J ends were trimmed by 6 bases and 0 bases, with 18 bases remaining between them. Germline loops: CDR1 SNHLY, CDR2 FYNNEI. The DNA for the CDR3 is TGTGCCAGCAGCGGACTGGTATTTAGGAGCTCCTACGAGCAGTACTTC. It encodes CASSGLVFRSSYEQYF.

The chain joins TRBV5-1 to TRBJ2-7; 10 bases map to TRBD2. With V trimmed by 4 bases and J by 6 bases, 16 bases remained unmatched. Germline V CDR1 and CDR2: SGHRS, YFSETQ. The CDR3 covers 17 residues. CDR3 loop: CASSVGTSESVRAEQYF. The CDR3 DNA is TGCGCCAGCAGCGTCGGGACTAGCGAGTCAGTCCGGGCCGAGCAGTACTTC.

This clone has more than one count but fewer than ten. The rearrangement joins TRBV10-3 to TRBJ1-1, with 9 bases identical to TRBD1. CDR1 and CDR2 (germline): ENHRY, SYGVKD. The CDR3 contains 14 residues. V trimming: 6 bases; J trimming: 2 bases; junction bases outside the gene matches: 4. DNA of the CDR3: TGTGCCATCAGAACGGGACAGGGTAACACTGAAGCTTTCTTT. Residues: CAIRTGQGNTEAFF.

The chain is built from TRBV15 and TRBJ2-1; D is possibly TRBD2 (5 bases). This CDR3 spans 15 amino acids. Germline V gives CDR1 LNHNV, CDR2 YYDKDF (reference sequence). The germline V and J ends were trimmed by 4 bases and 0 bases, with 10 bases remaining between them. The CDR3 region is CATSKSGDSYNEQFF. The CDR3 bases are TGTGCCACCAGCAAAAGCGGCGACTCCTACAATGAGCAGTTCTTC. The full variable domain, with the rest looked up from reference TRBV15 and TRBJ2-1, is DAMVIQNPRYQVTQFGKPVTLSCSQTLNHNVMYWYQQKSSQAPKLLFHYYDKDFNNEADTPDNFQSRRPNTSFCFLDIRSPGLGDTAMYLCATSKSGDSYNEQFFGPGTRLTVL.

The genes are TRBV2 and TRBJ2-7; the D gene is possibly TRBD1 (5 bases). The CDR3 contains 17 residues. Trimming took 2 bases from V and 0 from J, leaving 17 bases between them. From germline, CDR1 is SNHLY and CDR2 FYNNEI. Here the CDR3 DNA reads TGTGCCAGCAGTGAACTCTCGCGAACAGGATACTCCTACGAGCAGTACTTC. Amino acid sequence: CASSELSRTGYSYEQYF.